This passage covers 19 T cell receptor beta chains from one sample sequenced in a study of glioma-infiltrating T cells. The iRepertoire nested amplicon-rescue multiplex PCR amplified TCR alpha and beta CDR3s from RNA. Via MiXCR, TCRdb re-called the multiplex PCR reads, giving one row per CDR3 protein. The data contain around 150,000 distinct CDR3 sequences, 39% of them singletons. Sequenced material: glioma tissue, nonneoplastic brain tissue, or PBMCs (not recorded which). The receptors originated from a human donor with low-grade glioma or glioblastoma, undergoing nonglioma brain surgery, or in good health (not recorded which).

Note on this clonotype: With a much larger clone just one base away, this may be a read error. The chain combines TRBV7-2 with TRBJ2-1, with a weak D call TRBD1 (5 bases). The ends were cut back, 5 bases at V and 10 bases at J, with 15 bases in the middle. Germline assignment: CDR1 SGHTA and CDR2 FQGNSA. This CDR3 spans 13 amino acids. The CDR3 DNA reads as TGTGCCAGCAGCCCAGGGTATGGCTACGAGCAGTTCTTC. It is translated as CASSPGYGYEQFF. The whole variable domain, filled in from reference TRBV7-2 and TRBJ2-1, reads GAGVSQSPSNKVTEKGKDVELRCDPISGHTALYWYRQSLGQGLEFLIYFQGNSAPDKSGLPSDRFSAERTGGSVSTLTIQRTQQEDSAVYLCASSPGYGYEQFFGPGTRLTVL.

This clonotype was recorded once. A junction boundary mismatches the germline segment, possibly from a read error. V usage is TRBV20-1 and J usage is TRBJ1-2; a possible D gene is TRBD1 (6 bases). CDR1 DFQATT and CDR2 SNEGSKA come from the germline V gene (reference sequence). This CDR3 is built from 13 residues. CDR3 sequence (DNA): TGCAGTGCTGAAGGGACACAGAACTATGGCCACACCTTC. Translating gives CSAEGTQNYGHTF.

The chain is built from TRBV4-2 and TRBJ2-5; 7 bases fit TRBD1. Trimming removed 3 bases from V and 1 base from J; junction bases left unmatched: 5. Germline values: CDR1 LGHNA, CDR2 YNFKEQ. The CDR3 is 15 residues long. The CDR3 is CASSHRTGAQETQYF. The CDR3 nucleotides read TGTGCCAGCAGCCATCGGACAGGAGCCCAAGAGACCCAGTACTTC.

The chain combines TRBV7-2 with TRBJ1-1; 7 bases match TRBD1. This CDR3 spans 13 amino acids. The germline V gene has CDR1 SGHTA and CDR2 FQGNSA. V dropped 5 bases and J dropped 11; count of bases not matched to a gene: 11. This CDR3 reads CASSLDRKAWAFF. The CDR3 DNA is TGTGCCAGCAGCCTGGACAGGAAGGCATGGGCTTTCTTT.

The rearrangement links TRBV6-6 to TRBJ1-1; D ambiguous. V dropped 2 bases and J dropped 1 base, with 11 bases sitting between them. The CDR3 is made up of 15 amino acids. Per the germline V gene, CDR1 is MNHNY and CDR2 is SVGAGI (reference sequence). DNA of the CDR3: TGTGCCAGCAGTTACAGTTCACGGCAGAACACTGAAGCTTTCTTT. Translation gives CASSYSSRQNTEAFF.

The genes are TRBV10-3 and TRBJ2-1; D possibly corresponds to TRBD2 (6 bases). The CDR3 sequence is 15 residues long. In germline, CDR1 is ENHRY, CDR2 SYGVKD. V lost 6 bases and J lost 9, with 21 bases in between. The CDR3 loop is CAIRGPGLNDPEQFF. The CDR3 DNA reads as TGTGCCATCAGGGGGCCGGGACTCAATGACCCTGAGCAGTTCTTC.

This clonotype showed up just a few times. The chain links TRBV20-1 to TRBJ1-2; 9 nucleotides line up with TRBD1. Germline trimming cut 6 bases from V and 3 bases from J; bases unmatched to any gene: 8. CDR3 length equals 14 residues. Germline V gene sequence: CDR1 DFQATT, CDR2 SNEGSKA (reference sequence). The CDR3 DNA sequence: TGCAGTGCAATACGACAGGGGGGAGACTATGGCTACACCTTC. This gives the protein CSAIRQGGDYGYTF.

This chain connects TRBV6-1 to TRBJ2-7; 8 positions agree with TRBD1. With 10 bases clipped from V and 5 bases from J, the junction kept 7 bases outside the gene matches. This CDR3 spans 12 amino acids. The germline V gene encodes CDR1 MNHNS and CDR2 SASEGT. The CDR3 DNA reads as TGTGCCAAAATACAGGGGGGAGACGAGCAGTACTTC. Translated, it gives CAKIQGGDEQYF.

The J gene is TRBJ2-3, the V gene TRBV7-9, with D possibly being TRBD2 (5 bases). CDR1 is SEHNR and CDR2 is FQNEAQ in the germline V gene (reference sequence). V lost 2 bases, J lost 8 bases, and 8 bases lay in between. The CDR3 has 12 residues. CDR3 in amino acids: CASSLQRATQYF. In DNA, the CDR3 is TGTGCCAGCAGCTTACAGAGGGCTACGCAGTATTTT.

The CDR3 DNA reads as TGTGCCAGCAGCCCCGGGGGGCGCGGACAGCCCCAGCATTTT. This sequence encodes CASSPGGRGQPQHF. The chain is built from TRBV6-5 and TRBJ1-5; the D gene is possibly TRBD1 (6 bases). This CDR3 has 14 residues. CDR1 is MNHEY, CDR2 SVGAGI, per germline. V gave up 6 bases and J gave up 7 bases, with 16 bases separating them.

V usage is TRBV12-3 or TRBV12-4 and J usage is TRBJ2-5; D call uncertain. This CDR3 is 15 amino acids long. The V end lost 5 bases, the J end lost 4 bases, and 17 bases lay between the germline ends. As DNA, the CDR3 is TGTGCCAGCAGTCCCCAAATGCGGCTAGGAGAGACCCAGTACTTC. This encodes CASSPQMRLGETQYF.

This clonotype was recorded many times. The V gene is TRBV20-1, the J gene TRBJ1-5; the D gene is possibly TRBD1 (6 bases). Germline CDR1 DFQATT, CDR2 SNEGSKA (reference sequence). Trimming shortened V by 1 base and J by 2 bases, and 9 bases separated the two germline ends. There are 14 residues in the CDR3. The CDR3 sequence is CSARGRQGNQPQHF. The CDR3 DNA reads TGCAGTGCTAGAGGTCGACAGGGCAATCAGCCCCAGCATTTT.

The genes are TRBV7-2 and TRBJ2-6; D gene uncertain. The germline CDR1 and CDR2 sequences are SGHTA and FQGNSA. The CDR3 has 15 amino acids. The V and J ends lost 4 bases and 4 bases respectively, with 11 bases between them. The CDR3 DNA follows: TGTGCCAGCAGCTATAGGGTATCAGGGGCCAACGTCCTGACTTTC. Amino acid sequence: CASSYRVSGANVLTF.

Comment on this clonotype: One end of the junction varies from germline; a read error may be responsible. The chain joins TRBV28 to TRBJ2-4; TRBD1 is a possible D gene (5 bases). Germline lookup yields CDR1 MDHEN and CDR2 SYDVKM. This CDR3 spans 12 amino acids. In DNA, the CDR3 is TGTGCCAGCAGTTTAGGCTCGACCACCAGGGACTTC. Protein: CASSLGSTTRDF.

This rearrangement joins TRBV2 to TRBJ2-3; 14 bases fit TRBD2. CDR1 and CDR2 from the germline V gene are SNHLY and FYNNEI. CDR3 length: 16 amino acids. V shed 8 bases, J shed 6 bases, and the junction held 10 bases outside the gene matches. The CDR3 coding sequence is TGTGCCAGCGCTAAGGGACTAGCGGGGGTGAGGGATACGCAGTATTTT. The encoded protein is CASAKGLAGVRDTQYF.

J is TRBJ2-7 and V is TRBV20-1; no clear D. V was shortened by 5 bases and J by 3 bases, with 14 bases between the two germline ends. The CDR3 loop spans 13 amino acids. The germline V gene encodes CDR1 DFQATT and CDR2 SNEGSKA (reference sequence). CDR3 region: CSAGSPNRYEQYF. The CDR3 coding sequence is TGCAGTGCTGGATCACCAAACCGCTACGAGCAGTACTTC.

A note on this clonotype: At one end the junction does not follow the germline gene, possibly because of a read error. V and J are TRBV27 and TRBJ1-1; D gene uncertain. This CDR3 is built from 14 residues. The germline V gene encodes CDR1 MNHEY and CDR2 SMNVEV (reference sequence). Written as DNA, the CDR3 is TGTGCCGGCAGTGAAGCAATCGGTTACACTGAAGCTTTCTTT. Residues: CAGSEAIGYTEAFF.

V gene TRBV5-1 combines with J gene TRBJ2-1; 15 positions agree with TRBD2. With 3 bases clipped from V and 1 base from J, the junction kept 2 bases outside the gene matches. The CDR3 loop spans 17 amino acids. CDR1 SGHRS and CDR2 YFSETQ come from the germline V gene. The CDR3 loop is CASSSGTSGGSYNEQFF. CDR3 coding DNA: TGCGCCAGCAGCTCGGGGACTAGCGGGGGGTCCTACAATGAGCAGTTCTTC.

This clonotype turned up a few times. The chain combines TRBV20-1 with TRBJ1-5, with D perhaps TRBD1 (5 bases). Trimming left V 5 bases short and J 1 base short, with 12 bases between. This CDR3 has 14 amino acids. Germline CDR1 and CDR2: DFQATT and SNEGSKA (reference sequence). The CDR3 sequence is CSAGGGSSNQPQHF. In DNA, the CDR3 is TGCAGTGCTGGGGGGGGATCGAGCAATCAGCCCCAGCATTTT.